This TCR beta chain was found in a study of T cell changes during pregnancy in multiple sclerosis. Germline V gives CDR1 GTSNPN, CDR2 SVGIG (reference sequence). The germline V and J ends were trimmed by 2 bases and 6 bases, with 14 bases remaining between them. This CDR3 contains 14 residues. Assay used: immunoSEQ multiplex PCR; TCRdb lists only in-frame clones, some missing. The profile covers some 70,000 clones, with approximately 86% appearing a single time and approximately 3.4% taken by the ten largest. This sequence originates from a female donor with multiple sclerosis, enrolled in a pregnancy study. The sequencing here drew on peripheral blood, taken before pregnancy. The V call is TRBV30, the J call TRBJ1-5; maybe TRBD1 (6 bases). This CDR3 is CAWSSGGPGQPQHF. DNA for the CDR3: TGTGCCTGGAGTTCCGGGGGGCCGGGTCAGCCCCAGCATTTT. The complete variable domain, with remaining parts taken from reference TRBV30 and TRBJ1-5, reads SQTIHQWPATLVQPVGSPLSLECTVEGTSNPNLYWYRQAAGRGLQLLFYSVGIGQISSEVPQNLSASRPQDRQFILSSKKLLLSDSGFYLCAWSSGGPGQPQHFGDGTRLSIL.